The next 19 T cell receptor beta chains were all read from a single sample in a study of blood T cell repertoires in COVID-19. The data were produced by immunoSEQ multiplex PCR, yet TCRdb's version contains in-frame clones alone and is incomplete. The sample holds under 65,000 clones, about 81% seen once. Sequencing was performed on peripheral blood. The receptor set was obtained from a man between 60 and 75 years old with COVID-19, enrolled during active disease.

This chain connects TRBV9 to TRBJ1-1; D unresolved. Deletions cut 0 bases from V and 1 base from J, with 7 bases between. CDR3 length: 14 residues. Per germline, CDR1 SGDLS and CDR2 YYNGEE. The CDR3: CASSVGPSNTEAFF. CDR3 in DNA: TGTGCCAGCAGCGTAGGGCCCTCGAACACTGAAGCTTTCTTT.

The chain uses TRBV29-1 and TRBJ1-1, with 7 bases matching TRBD1. There are 13 residues in the CDR3. V lost 5 bases, J lost 3 bases, and 6 bases stayed unmatched. Per the germline V gene, CDR1 is SQVTM and CDR2 is ANQGSEA. CDR3 nucleotide sequence: TGCAGCGTTTGGACAGGACGGGACACTGAAGCTTTCTTT. This encodes CSVWTGRDTEAFF.

This clone was seen a handful of times. The chain is built from TRBV5-6 and TRBJ1-5, with a weak D call TRBD1 (5 bases). Trimming shortened V by 4 bases and J by 0 bases, and 11 bases separated the two germline ends. Germline CDR1 and CDR2: SGHDT and YYEEEE. The CDR3 runs 15 residues. CDR3 bases: TGTGCCAGCAGCGCCGGGGGGTATAGCAATCAGCCCCAGCATTTT. Protein: CASSAGGYSNQPQHF.

V is TRBV7-2 and J is TRBJ1-1; TRBD1 matches 7 bases. V lost 4 bases, J lost 6 bases, and 5 bases stayed unmatched. This CDR3 spans 13 amino acids. Looked up from germline, CDR1 is SGHTA and CDR2 is FQGNSA. The CDR3 loop reads CASSYSQGSEAFF. The CDR3 nucleotides are TGTGCCAGCAGCTACTCACAGGGGTCTGAAGCTTTCTTT.

The CDR3 nucleotides read TGTGCCAGCAGTCGGACTTTAAATTCACCCCTCCACTTT. Encoded protein: CASSRTLNSPLHF. The V call is TRBV12-3 or TRBV12-4, the J call TRBJ1-6; D gene ambiguous. The V and J ends lost 5 bases and 7 bases respectively, with 9 bases between them. CDR3 length: 13 amino acids.

This chain connects TRBV7-3 to TRBJ2-2; D is unclear. The V gene lost 2 bases and the J gene lost 6 bases, with 13 bases spanning the gap. This CDR3 contains 15 residues. Per the germline V gene, CDR1 is SGHTA and CDR2 is FQGTGA. The CDR3 nucleotides read TGTGCCAGCAGCTTAGGGCCTCGTTCAGCCGGGGAGCTGTTTTTT. This sequence encodes CASSLGPRSAGELFF.

The CDR3 is CAISEKLAPDTQYF. The CDR3 nucleotides read TGTGCCATCAGTGAGAAACTAGCGCCAGATACGCAGTATTTT. The J gene is TRBJ2-3, the V gene TRBV10-3; 7 nucleotides agree with TRBD2. Germline CDR1 reads ENHRY; CDR2 reads SYGVKD. The length of the CDR3 is 14 residues. V dropped 2 bases and J dropped 4; count of bases not matched to a gene: 3.

This clone was detected a few times. The V gene is TRBV15, the J gene TRBJ2-7; 9 bases are a match to TRBD1. CDR1 and CDR2 from the germline V gene are LNHNV and YYDKDF (reference sequence). V shed 5 bases, J shed 6 bases, and the junction held 11 bases outside the gene matches. The CDR3 consists of 15 residues. The CDR3 DNA sequence: TGTGCCACCAGCCCCGGACAGGGGAACGTCGGCGAGCAGTACTTC. Translating gives CATSPGQGNVGEQYF.

The DNA of the CDR3 is TGCGCCAGCCGACCCTGGGGCCAGCGGGGCGTCCCAGATACGCAGTATTTT. This codes for CASRPWGQRGVPDTQYF. This chain joins TRBV5-1 and TRBJ2-3; 7 bases line up with TRBD2. Germline-derived CDR1 and CDR2 are SGHRS and YFSETQ. CDR3 length equals 17 residues. J was trimmed by 4 bases and V by 7 bases; bases with no gene match: 18.

The chain links TRBV6-1 to TRBJ2-7; no reliable D call. Germline V lookup: CDR1 MNHNS, CDR2 SASEGT. Trimming shortened V by 1 base and J by 4 bases, and 17 bases separated the two germline ends. This CDR3 is built from 16 residues. In nucleotides, the CDR3 is TGTGCCAGCAGTGAAGAAATGGGCAGGATTCTGTACGAGCAGTACTTC. Encoded protein: CASSEEMGRILYEQYF.

This rearrangement joins TRBV5-4 to TRBJ2-7, with 7 bases aligning to TRBD1. CDR1 and CDR2 from the germline V gene are SGHNT and YYREEE (reference sequence). V was clipped by 0 bases and J by 4 bases; unmatched bases: 7. The CDR3 has 15 amino acids. CDR3 DNA: TGTGCCAGCAGCTTGGCCATAGGGGGCGCGTACGAGCAGTACTTC. Amino acid sequence: CASSLAIGGAYEQYF.

The V call is TRBV5-1, the J call TRBJ2-1, with 7 bases identical to TRBD1. This CDR3 region has 13 residues. With V trimmed by 3 bases and J by 10 bases, 7 bases remained unmatched. The germline V gene has CDR1 SGHRS and CDR2 YFSETQ. This chain's CDR3 is CASSYDRVGEQFF. As DNA, the CDR3 is TGCGCCAGCAGCTACGACAGGGTTGGAGAGCAGTTCTTC.

V is TRBV19 and J is TRBJ1-2; D perhaps matches TRBD1 (5 bases). This CDR3 is built from 15 residues. Trimming shortened V by 1 base and J by 1 base, and 10 bases separated the two germline ends. Germline CDR1 and CDR2: LNHDA and SQIVND (reference sequence). CDR3 coding DNA: TGTGCCAGTAGTATAGTGGGCCAGGGTAACTATGGCTACACCTTC. This encodes CASSIVGQGNYGYTF.

Note on this clone: The sample has other DNA sequences that encode this CDR3 too. The chain uses TRBV5-1 and TRBJ1-1; D is undetermined. The CDR3 sequence is 13 residues long. Germline-derived CDR1 and CDR2 are SGHRS and YFSETQ. With 1 base removed from V and 1 base from J, the gap between germline ends came to 5 bases. The CDR3 DNA reads as TGCGCCAGCAGCTTGACGGGGAACACTGAAGCTTTCTTT. This codes for CASSLTGNTEAFF.

This chain connects TRBV21-1 to TRBJ1-4; the listed D gene, TRBD1, was not tested against the DNA. TRBV21-1 is a listed pseudogene. This CDR3 spans 13 amino acids. Here the CDR3 reads CASNGTDNEKLFF. The CDR3 DNA follows: TGTGCCAGCAATGGGACAGATAATGAAAAACTGTTTTTT.

The rearrangement joins TRBV5-1 to TRBJ1-3; D is possibly TRBD1 (5 bases). The V gene lost 0 bases and the J gene lost 6 bases, with 10 bases spanning the gap. This CDR3 contains 14 residues. In germline, CDR1 is SGHRS, CDR2 YFSETQ. DNA for the CDR3: TGCGCCAGCAGCTTGGAGGGGCCTGAAAACACCATATATTTT. Protein: CASSLEGPENTIYF.

This chain joins TRBV7-9 and TRBJ1-5; the match to TRBD1 covers 10 bases. Trimming cost V 3 bases and J 4 bases; bases outside gene matches: 0. From germline, CDR1 is SEHNR and CDR2 FQNEAQ (reference sequence). The length of the CDR3 is 14 residues. CDR3 sequence reads: CASSLDRGNQPQHF. CDR3 coding DNA: TGTGCCAGCAGCTTGGACAGGGGGAATCAGCCCCAGCATTTT.

This chain links TRBV3-1 (or the pseudogene TRBV3-2) with TRBJ2-1; 7 bases are a match to TRBD2. CDR1 and CDR2 (germline): LGHDT, YNNKEL (reference sequence). CDR3 length equals 15 residues. V was clipped by 5 bases and J by 7 bases; unmatched bases: 11. In nucleotides, the CDR3 is TGTGCCAGCAGCTCCGCGGGGGTCACGGGTAATGAGCAGTTCTTC. Its translation: CASSSAGVTGNEQFF.

The rearrangement links TRBV5-1 to TRBJ2-2; a weak D match, TRBD2 (6 bases). Germline-derived CDR1 and CDR2 are SGHRS and YFSETQ. This CDR3 has 15 residues. The V gene lost 3 bases and the J gene lost 4 bases, with 13 bases spanning the gap. The CDR3 nucleotides read TGCGCCAGCAGCTCCGCCGGAGGGATCACCGGGGAGCTGTTTTTT. This translates into CASSSAGGITGELFF.